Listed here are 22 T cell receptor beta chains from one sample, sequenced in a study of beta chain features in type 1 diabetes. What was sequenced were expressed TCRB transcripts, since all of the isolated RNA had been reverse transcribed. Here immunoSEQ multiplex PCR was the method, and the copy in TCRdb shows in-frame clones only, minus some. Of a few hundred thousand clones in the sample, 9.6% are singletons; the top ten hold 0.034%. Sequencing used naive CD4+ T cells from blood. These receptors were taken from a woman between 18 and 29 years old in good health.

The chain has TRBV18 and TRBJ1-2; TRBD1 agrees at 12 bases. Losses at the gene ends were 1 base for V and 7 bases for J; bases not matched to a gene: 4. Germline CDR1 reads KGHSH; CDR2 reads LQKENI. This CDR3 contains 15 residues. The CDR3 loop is CASSPLGQGAGGYTF. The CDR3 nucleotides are TGTGCCAGCTCACCACTGGGACAGGGGGCTGGTGGCTACACCTTC.

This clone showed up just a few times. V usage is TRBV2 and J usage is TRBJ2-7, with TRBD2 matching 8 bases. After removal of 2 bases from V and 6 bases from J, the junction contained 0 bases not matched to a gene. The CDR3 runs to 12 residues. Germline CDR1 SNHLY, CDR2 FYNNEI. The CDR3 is CASSELAGEQYF. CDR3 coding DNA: TGTGCCAGCAGTGAACTAGCGGGCGAGCAGTACTTC.

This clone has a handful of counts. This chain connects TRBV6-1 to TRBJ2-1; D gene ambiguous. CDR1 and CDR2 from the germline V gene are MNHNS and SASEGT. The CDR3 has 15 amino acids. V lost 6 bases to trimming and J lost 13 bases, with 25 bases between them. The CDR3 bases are TGTGCCAGCAGCGCCCTAGGATCGCCAACCACCATACAGTTCTTC. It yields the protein CASSALGSPTTIQFF.

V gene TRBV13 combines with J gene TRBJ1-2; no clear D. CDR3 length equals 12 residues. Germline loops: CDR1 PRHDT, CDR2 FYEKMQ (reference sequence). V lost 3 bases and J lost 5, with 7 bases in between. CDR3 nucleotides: TGTGCCAGCAGCTTCGAGAGTTATGGCTACACCTTC. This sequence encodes CASSFESYGYTF.

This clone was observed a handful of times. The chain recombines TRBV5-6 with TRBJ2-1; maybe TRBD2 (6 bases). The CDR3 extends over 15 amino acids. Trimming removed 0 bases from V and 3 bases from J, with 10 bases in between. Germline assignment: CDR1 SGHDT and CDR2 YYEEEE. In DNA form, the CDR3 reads TGTGCCAGCAGCTTGGTCAGGGACTTCTACAATGAGCAGTTCTTC. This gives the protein CASSLVRDFYNEQFF.

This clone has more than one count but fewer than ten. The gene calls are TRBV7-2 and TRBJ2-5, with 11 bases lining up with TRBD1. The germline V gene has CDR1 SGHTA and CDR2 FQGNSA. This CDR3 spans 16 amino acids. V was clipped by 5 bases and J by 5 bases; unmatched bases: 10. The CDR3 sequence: CASSKTGTGGLETQYF. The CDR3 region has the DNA TGTGCCAGCAGCAAAACCGGGACAGGGGGGTTGGAGACCCAGTACTTC. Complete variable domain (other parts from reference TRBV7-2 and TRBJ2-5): GAGVSQSPSNKVTEKGKDVELRCDPISGHTALYWYRQSLGQGLEFLIYFQGNSAPDKSGLPSDRFSAERTGGSVSTLTIQRTQQEDSAVYLCASSKTGTGGLETQYFGPGTRLLVL.

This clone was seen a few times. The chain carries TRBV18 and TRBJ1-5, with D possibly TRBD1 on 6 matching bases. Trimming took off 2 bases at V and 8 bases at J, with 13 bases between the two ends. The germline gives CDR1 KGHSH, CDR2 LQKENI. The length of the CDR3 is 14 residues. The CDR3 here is CASSPNWGGEPQHF. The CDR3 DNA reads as TGTGCCAGCTCACCAAATTGGGGGGGCGAGCCCCAGCATTTT.

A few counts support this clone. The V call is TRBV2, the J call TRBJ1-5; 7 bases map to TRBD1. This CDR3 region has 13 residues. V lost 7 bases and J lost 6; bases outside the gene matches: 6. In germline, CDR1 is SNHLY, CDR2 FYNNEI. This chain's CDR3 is CASTRQGSQPQHF. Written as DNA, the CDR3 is TGTGCCAGCACCCGACAGGGCAGTCAGCCCCAGCATTTT.

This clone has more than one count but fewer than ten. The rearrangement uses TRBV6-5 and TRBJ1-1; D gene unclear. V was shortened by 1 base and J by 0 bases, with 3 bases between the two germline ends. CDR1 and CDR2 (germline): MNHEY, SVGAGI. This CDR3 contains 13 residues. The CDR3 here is CASSYFVNTEAFF. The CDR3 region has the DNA TGTGCCAGCAGTTACTTCGTGAACACTGAAGCTTTCTTT.

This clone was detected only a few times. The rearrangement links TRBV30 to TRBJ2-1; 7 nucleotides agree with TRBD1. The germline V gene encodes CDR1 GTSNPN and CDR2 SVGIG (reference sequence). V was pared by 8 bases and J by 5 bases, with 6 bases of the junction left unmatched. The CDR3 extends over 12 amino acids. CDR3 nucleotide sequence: TGTGCCGTACGGGACAGAAACAATGAGCAGTTCTTC. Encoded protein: CAVRDRNNEQFF.

The chain's CDR3 is CASRRDNEKLFF. The DNA for the CDR3 is TGTGCCAGTCGACGGGATAATGAAAAACTGTTTTTT. This sequence joins TRBV18 and TRBJ1-4; no clear D. Looked up from germline, CDR1 is KGHSH and CDR2 is LQKENI. This CDR3 region has 12 residues. Trimming removed 9 bases from V and 4 bases from J, with 9 bases in between.

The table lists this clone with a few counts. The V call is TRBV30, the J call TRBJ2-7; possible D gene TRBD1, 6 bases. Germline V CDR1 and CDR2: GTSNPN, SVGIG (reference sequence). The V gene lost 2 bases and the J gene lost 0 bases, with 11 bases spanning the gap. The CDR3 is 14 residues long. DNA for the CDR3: TGTGCCTGGAGTCGAGACAGGAGCTCCTACGAGCAGTACTTC. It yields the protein CAWSRDRSSYEQYF.

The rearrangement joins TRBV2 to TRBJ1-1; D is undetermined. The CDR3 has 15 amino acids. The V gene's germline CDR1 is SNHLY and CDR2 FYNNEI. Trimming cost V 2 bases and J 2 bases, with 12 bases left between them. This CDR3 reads CASSETGRFNTEAFF. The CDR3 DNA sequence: TGTGCCAGCAGTGAAACCGGCAGGTTCAACACTGAAGCTTTCTTT.

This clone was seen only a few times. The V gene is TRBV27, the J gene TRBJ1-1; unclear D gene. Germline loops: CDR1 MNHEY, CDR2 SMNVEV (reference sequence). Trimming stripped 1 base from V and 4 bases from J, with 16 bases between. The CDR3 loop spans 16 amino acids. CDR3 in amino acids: CASSLLATWEGTEAFF. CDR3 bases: TGTGCCAGCAGTTTATTGGCAACCTGGGAGGGCACTGAAGCTTTCTTT.

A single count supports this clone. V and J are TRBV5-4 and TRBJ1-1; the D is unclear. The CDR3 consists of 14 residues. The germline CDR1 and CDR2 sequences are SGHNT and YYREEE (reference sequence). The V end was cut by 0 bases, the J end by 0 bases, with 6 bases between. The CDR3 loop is CASSLARVNTEAFF. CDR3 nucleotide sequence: TGTGCCAGCAGCTTGGCGAGGGTGAACACTGAAGCTTTCTTT.

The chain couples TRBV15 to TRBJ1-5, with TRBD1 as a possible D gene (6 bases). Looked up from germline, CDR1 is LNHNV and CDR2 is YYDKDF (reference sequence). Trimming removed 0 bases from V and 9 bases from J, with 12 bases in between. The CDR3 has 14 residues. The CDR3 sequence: CATSRDSWGRPQHF. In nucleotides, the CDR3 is TGTGCCACCAGCAGAGATTCCTGGGGGCGGCCCCAGCATTTT.

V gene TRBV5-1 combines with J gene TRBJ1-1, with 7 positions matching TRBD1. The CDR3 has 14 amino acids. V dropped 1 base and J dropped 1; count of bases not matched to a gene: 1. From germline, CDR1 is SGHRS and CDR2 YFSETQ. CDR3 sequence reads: CASSLNRGNTEAFF. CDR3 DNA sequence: TGCGCCAGCAGCTTGAACAGGGGGAACACTGAAGCTTTCTTT.

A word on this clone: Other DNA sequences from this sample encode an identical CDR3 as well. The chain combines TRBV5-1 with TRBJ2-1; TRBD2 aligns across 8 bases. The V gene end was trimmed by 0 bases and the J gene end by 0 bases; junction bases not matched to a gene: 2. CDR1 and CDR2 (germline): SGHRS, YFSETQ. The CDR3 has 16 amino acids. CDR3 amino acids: CASSLVSGSSYNEQFF. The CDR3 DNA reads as TGCGCCAGCAGCTTGGTAAGCGGGAGCTCCTACAATGAGCAGTTCTTC.

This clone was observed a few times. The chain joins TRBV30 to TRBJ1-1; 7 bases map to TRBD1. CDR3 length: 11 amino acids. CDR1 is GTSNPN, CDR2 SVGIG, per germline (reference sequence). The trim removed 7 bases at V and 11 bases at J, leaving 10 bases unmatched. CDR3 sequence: CASTGKVGAFF. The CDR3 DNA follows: TGTGCCTCGACAGGGAAGGTTGGCGCTTTCTTT.

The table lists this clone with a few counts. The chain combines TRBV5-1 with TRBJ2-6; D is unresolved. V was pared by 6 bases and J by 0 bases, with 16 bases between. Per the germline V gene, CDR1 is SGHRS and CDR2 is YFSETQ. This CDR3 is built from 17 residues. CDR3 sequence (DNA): TGCGCCAGCACGCATCGGGTATCCAACTCTGGGGCCAACGTCCTGACTTTC. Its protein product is CASTHRVSNSGANVLTF. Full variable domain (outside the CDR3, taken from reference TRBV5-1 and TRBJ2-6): KAGVTQTPRYLIKTRGQQVTLSCSPISGHRSVSWYQQTPGQGLQFLFEYFSETQRNKGNFPGRFSGRQFSNSRSEMNVSTLELGDSALYLCASTHRVSNSGANVLTFGAGSRLTVL.

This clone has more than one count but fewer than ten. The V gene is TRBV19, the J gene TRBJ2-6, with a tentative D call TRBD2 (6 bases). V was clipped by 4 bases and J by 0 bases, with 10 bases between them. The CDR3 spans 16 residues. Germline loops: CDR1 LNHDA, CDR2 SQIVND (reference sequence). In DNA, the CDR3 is TGTGCCAGTAGTAAGGGGAGGCGCTCTGGGGCCAACGTCCTGACTTTC. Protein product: CASSKGRRSGANVLTF.

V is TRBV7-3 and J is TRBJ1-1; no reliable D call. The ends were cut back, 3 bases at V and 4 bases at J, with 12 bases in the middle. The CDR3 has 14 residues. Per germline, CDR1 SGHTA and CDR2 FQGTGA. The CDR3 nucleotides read TGTGCCAGCAGCTTGCGAGGTCGTGGCACTGAAGCTTTCTTT. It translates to CASSLRGRGTEAFF. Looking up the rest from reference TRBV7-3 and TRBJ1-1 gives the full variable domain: GAGVSQTPSNKVTEKGKYVELRCDPISGHTALYWYRQSLGQGPEFLIYFQGTGAADDSGLPNDRFFAVRPEGSVSTLKIQRTERGDSAVYLCASSLRGRGTEAFFGQGTRLTVV.